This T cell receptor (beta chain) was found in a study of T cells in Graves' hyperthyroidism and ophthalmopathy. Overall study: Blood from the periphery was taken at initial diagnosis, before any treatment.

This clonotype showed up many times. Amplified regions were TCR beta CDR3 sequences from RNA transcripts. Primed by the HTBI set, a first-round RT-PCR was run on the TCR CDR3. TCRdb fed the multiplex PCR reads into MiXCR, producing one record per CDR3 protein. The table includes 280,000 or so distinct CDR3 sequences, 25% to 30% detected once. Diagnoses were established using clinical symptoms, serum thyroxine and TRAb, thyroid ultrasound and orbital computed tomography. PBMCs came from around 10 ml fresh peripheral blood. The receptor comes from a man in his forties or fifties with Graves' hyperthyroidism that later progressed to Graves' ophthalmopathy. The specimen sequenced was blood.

The CDR3 DNA reads TGTGCCAGCAGCCCGAACCTGGGACCCGAGGCGCCCCAGCATTTT. Translating gives CASSPNLGPEAPQHF. This chain links TRBV3-1 with TRBJ1-5, with D possibly matching TRBD1 (5 bases). CDR3 length: 15 amino acids. V lost 4 bases to trimming and J lost 9 bases, with 19 bases between them. The V gene's germline CDR1 is LGHDT and CDR2 YNNKEL (reference sequence).